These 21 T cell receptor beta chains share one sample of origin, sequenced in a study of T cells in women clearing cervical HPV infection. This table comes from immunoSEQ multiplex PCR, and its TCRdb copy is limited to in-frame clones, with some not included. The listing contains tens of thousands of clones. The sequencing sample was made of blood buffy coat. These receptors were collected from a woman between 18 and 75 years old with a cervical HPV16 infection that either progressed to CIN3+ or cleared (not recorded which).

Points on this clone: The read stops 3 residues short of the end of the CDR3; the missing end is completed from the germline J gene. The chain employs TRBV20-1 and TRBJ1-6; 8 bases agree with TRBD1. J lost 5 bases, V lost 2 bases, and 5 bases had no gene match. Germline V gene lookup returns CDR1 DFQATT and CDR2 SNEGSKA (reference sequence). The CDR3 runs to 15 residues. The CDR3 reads CSARRQGTDNSPLHF. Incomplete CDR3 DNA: TGCAGTGCTAGACGACAGGGGACGGATAATTCACCC.

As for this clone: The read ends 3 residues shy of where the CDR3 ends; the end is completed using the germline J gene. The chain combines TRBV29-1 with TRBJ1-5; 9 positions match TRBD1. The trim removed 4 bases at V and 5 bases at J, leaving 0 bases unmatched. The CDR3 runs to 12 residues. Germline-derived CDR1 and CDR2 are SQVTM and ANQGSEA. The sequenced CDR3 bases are TGCAGCGTTGGACAGGGGGATCAGCCC. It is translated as CSVGQGDQP. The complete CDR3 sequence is CSVGQGDQPQHF.

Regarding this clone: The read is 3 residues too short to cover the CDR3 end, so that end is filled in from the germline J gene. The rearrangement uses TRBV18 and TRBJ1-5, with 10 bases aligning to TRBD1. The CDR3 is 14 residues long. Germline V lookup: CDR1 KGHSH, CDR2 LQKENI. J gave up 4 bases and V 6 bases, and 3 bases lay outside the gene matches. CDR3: CASSSGQGNQPQHF. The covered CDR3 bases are TGTGCCAGCTCGTCGGGACAGGGGAATCAGCCC.

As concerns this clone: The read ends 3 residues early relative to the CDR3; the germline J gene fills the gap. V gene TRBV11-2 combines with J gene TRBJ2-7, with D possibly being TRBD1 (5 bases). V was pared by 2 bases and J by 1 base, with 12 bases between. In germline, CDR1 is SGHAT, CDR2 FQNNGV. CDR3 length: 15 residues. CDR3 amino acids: CASSLMGLQSYEQYF. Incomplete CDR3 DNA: TGTGCCAGCAGCTTAATGGGGCTCCAGTCCTACGAG.

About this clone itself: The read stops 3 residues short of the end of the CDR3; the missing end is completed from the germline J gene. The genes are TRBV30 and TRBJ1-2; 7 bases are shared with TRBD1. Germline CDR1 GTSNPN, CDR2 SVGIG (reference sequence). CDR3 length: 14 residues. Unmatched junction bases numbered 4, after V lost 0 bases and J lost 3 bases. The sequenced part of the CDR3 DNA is TGTGCCTGGAGTGTAAACAGGGGCCACTATGGC. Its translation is CAWSVNRGHYG. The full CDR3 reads CAWSVNRGHYGYTF.

CDR3 protein: CASSAEGWGGDTQYF. The sequenced CDR3 bases are TGTGCCAGCAGCGCCGAGGGGTGGGGAGGAGATACG. The V gene is TRBV14, the J gene TRBJ2-3, with D tentatively TRBD2 (6 bases). From the germline J gene comes the end of the CDR3, since the read stops 3 residues before it. Trimming shortened V by 5 bases and J by 5 bases, and 17 bases separated the two germline ends. The CDR3 sequence is 15 residues long. Germline V gene data show CDR1 as SGHDN and CDR2 as FVKESK.

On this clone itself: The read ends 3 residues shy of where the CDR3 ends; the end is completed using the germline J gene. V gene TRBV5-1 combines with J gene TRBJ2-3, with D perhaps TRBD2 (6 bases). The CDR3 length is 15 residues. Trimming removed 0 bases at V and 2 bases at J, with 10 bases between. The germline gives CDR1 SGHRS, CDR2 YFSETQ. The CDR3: CASSLVERVTDTQYF. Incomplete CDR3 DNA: TGCGCCAGCAGCTTGGTTGAGCGGGTCACAGATACG.

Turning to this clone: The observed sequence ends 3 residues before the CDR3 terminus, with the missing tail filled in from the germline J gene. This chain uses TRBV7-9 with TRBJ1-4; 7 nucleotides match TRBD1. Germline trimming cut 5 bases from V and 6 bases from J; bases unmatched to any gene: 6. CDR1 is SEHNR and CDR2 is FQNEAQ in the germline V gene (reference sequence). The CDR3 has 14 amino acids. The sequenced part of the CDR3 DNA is TGTGCCAGCAGCCCAGGGGGTTCGGATGAAAAA. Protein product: CASSPGGSDEK. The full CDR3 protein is CASSPGGSDEKLFF.

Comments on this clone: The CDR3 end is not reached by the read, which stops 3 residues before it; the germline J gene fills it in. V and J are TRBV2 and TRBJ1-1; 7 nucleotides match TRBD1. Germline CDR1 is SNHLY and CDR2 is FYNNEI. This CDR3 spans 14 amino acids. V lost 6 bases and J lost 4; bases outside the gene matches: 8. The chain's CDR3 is CASSRGVARTEAFF. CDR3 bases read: TGTGCCAGCAGCAGGGGGGTGGCGCGCACTGAA.

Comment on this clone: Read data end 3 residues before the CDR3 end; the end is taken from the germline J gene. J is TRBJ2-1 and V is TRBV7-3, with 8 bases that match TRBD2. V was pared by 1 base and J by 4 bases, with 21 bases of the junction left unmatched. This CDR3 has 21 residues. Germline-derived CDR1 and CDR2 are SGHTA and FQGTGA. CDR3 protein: CASSLRRAQYSGTQRYNEQFF. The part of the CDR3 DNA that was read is TGTGCCAGCAGCTTAAGGCGAGCCCAGTATAGCGGGACTCAGAGGTACAATGAG.

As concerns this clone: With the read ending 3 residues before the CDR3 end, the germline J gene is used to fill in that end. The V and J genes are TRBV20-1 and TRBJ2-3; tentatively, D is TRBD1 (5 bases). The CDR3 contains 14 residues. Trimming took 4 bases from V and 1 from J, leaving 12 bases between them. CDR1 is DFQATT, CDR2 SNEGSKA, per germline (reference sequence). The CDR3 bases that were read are TGCAGTGCTATTTCAGGGATGGGCACAGATACG. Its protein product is CSAISGMGTDT. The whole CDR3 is CSAISGMGTDTQYF.

Partial CDR3 DNA: TGCGCCAGCAGCTCACTAGCGGGAGCCGGGACAGATACG. Its translation: CASSSLAGAGTDT. The entire CDR3 protein reads CASSSLAGAGTDTQYF. The chain has TRBV5-1 and TRBJ2-3; 11 bases are shared with TRBD2. Sequencing ends 3 residues short of the CDR3 end; the germline J gene provides the rest. The CDR3 is 16 amino acids. Germline V gives CDR1 SGHRS, CDR2 YFSETQ. V dropped 3 bases and J dropped 3; count of bases not matched to a gene: 6. Filled out from reference TRBV5-1 and TRBJ2-3, the complete variable domain reads KAGVTQTPRYLIKTRGQQVTLSCSPISGHRSVSWYQQTPGQGLQFLFEYFSETQRNKGNFPGRFSGRQFSNSRSEMNVSTLELGDSALYLCASSSLAGAGTDTQYFGPGTRLTVL.

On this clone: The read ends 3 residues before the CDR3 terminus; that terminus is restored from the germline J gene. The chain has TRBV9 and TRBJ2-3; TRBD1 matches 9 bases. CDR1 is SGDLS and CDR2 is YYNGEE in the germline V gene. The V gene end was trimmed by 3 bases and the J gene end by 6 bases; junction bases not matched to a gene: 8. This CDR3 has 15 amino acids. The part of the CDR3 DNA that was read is TGTGCCAGCAGCGAGACCGGGACAGGGTTCGATACG. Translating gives CASSETGTGFDT. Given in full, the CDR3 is CASSETGTGFDTQYF.

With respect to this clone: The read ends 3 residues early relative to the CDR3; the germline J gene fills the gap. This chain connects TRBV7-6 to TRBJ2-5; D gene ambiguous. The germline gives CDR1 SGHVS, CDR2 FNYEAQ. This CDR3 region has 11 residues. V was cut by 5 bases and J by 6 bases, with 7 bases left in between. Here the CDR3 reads CASSPGQTQYF. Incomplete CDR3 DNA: TGTGCCAGCAGCCCTGGGCAGACC.

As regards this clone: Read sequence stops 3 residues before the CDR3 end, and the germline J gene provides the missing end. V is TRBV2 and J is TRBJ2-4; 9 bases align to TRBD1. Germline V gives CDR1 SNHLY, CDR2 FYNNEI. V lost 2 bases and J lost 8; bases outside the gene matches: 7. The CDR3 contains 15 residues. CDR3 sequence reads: CASSERDRAGDIQYF. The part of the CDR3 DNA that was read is TGTGCCAGCAGTGAAAGGGACAGGGCGGGGGACATT. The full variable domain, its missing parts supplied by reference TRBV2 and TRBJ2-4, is EPEVTQTPSHQVTQMGQEVILRCVPISNHLYFYWYRQILGQKVEFLVSFYNNEISEKSEIFDDQFSVERPDGSNFTLKIRSTKLEDSAMYFCASSERDRAGDIQYFGAGTRLSVL.

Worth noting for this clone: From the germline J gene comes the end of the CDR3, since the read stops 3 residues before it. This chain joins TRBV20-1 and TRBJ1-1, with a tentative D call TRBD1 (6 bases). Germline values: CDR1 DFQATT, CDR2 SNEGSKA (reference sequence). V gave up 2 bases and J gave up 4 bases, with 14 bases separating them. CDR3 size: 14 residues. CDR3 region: CSARQGISSTEAFF. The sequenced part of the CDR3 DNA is TGCAGTGCTAGACAGGGGATAAGTTCCACTGAA.

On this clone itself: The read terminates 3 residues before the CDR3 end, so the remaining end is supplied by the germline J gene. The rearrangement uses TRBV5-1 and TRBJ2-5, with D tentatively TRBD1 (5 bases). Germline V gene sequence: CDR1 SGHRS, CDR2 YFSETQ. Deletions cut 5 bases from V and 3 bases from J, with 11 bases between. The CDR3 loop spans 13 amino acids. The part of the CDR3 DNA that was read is TGCGCCAGCAGAGCCACAGGAGAAGAGACC. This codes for CASRATGEET. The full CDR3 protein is CASRATGEETQYF.

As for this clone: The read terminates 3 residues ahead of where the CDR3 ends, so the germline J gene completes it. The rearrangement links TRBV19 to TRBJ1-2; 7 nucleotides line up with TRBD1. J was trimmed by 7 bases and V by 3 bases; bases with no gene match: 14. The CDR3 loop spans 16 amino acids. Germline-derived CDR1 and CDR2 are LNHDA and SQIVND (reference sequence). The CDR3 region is CASSIGQVLGNGGYTF. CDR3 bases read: TGTGCCAGTAGTATCGGACAGGTCCTTGGTAACGGTGGC. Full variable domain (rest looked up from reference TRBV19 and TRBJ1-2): DGGITQSPKYLFRKEGQNVTLSCEQNLNHDAMYWYRQDPGQGLRLIYYSQIVNDFQKGDIAEGYSVSREKKESFPLTVTSAQKNPTAFYLCASSIGQVLGNGGYTFGSGTRLTVV.

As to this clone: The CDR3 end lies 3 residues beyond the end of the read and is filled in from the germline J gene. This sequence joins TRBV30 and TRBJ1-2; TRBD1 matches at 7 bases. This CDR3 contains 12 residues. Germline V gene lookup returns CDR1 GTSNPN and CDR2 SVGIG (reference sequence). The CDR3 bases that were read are TGTGCCTGGATCTTGGGGACAGACTCC. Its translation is CAWILGTDS. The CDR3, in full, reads CAWILGTDSYTF. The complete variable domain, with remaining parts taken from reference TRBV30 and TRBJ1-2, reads SQTIHQWPATLVQPVGSPLSLECTVEGTSNPNLYWYRQAAGRGLQLLFYSVGIGQISSEVPQNLSASRPQDRQFILSSKKLLLSDSGFYLCAWILGTDSYTFGSGTRLTVV.

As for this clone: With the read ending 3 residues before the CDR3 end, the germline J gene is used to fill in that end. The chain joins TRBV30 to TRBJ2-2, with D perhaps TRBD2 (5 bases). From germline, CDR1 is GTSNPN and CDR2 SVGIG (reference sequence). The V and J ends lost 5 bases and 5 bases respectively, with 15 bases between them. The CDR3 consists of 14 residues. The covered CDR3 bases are TGTGCCTGGCGTAAGGGAGTAGCGACCGGGGAG. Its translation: CAWRKGVATGE. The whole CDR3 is CAWRKGVATGELFF.

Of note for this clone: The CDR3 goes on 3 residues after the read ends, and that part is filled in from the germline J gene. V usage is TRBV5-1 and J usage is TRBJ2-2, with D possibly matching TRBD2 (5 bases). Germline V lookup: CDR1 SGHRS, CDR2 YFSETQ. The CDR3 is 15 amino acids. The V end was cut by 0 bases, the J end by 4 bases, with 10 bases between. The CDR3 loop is CASSLGGLATGELFF. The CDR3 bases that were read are TGCGCCAGCAGCTTGGGAGGGTTGGCCACCGGGGAG.